These T cell receptor beta chains were read from a single sample in a study of blood T cell repertoires in COVID-19. Data came from immunoSEQ multiplex PCR; TCRdb stores just in-frame clones and leaves some out. The data contain around 140,000 clones, 84% of them singletons. The sequenced sample was PBMCs or T cells enriched from blood (not recorded which). These receptors were obtained from a man between 50 and 59 years old in a cohort exposed to, infected with or recovered from COVID-19 (not recorded which). Each CDR3 is given with its conserved first and last residue. The D gene is left open where the match is weak. Rows give clone size only sometimes, using once, few, many, or a class for an expanded clone.

>TRBD2|many|TRBV5-4|TRBJ2-3
CAAGRGGAYDTQYF
TGTGCCGCGGGGCGCGGGGGGGCCTATGATACGCAGTATTTT
>-|-|TRBV10-3|TRBJ1-1
CAIRLDRAGTEAFF
TGTGCCATCAGACTGGACAGAGCGGGAACTGAAGCTTTCTTT
>-|few|TRBV3-1/TRBV3-2|TRBJ2-2
CASSPLVTGELFF
TGTGCCAGCAGCCCCCTAGTCACCGGGGAGCTGTTTTTT
>TRBD1|once|TRBV6-2/TRBV6-3|TRBJ1-1
CASSQQGIEAFF
TGTGCCAGCAGTCAACAGGGGATTGAAGCTTTCTTT
>-|-|TRBV7-2|TRBJ1-1
CASSAQMGNTEAFF
TGTGCCAGCAGCGCACAGATGGGGAACACTGAAGCTTTCTTT
>-|-|TRBV5-1|TRBJ1-1
CASSGGTGLSEAFF
TGCGCCAGCAGCGGCGGGACGGGTTTGAGTGAAGCTTTCTTT
>TRBD2|-|TRBV24-1|TRBJ2-1
CATSDSGLAGDFSYNEQFF
TGTGCCACCAGTGATTCCGGACTAGCGGGGGACTTCTCCTACAATGAGCAGTTCTTC
>TRBD2|few|TRBV7-8|TRBJ2-7
CASSTTSGGPYEQYF
TGTGCCAGCAGCACCACTAGCGGGGGACCCTACGAGCAGTACTTC
>TRBD2|-|TRBV19|TRBJ2-1
CASRAGTSGVKQFF
TGTGCCAGTAGGGCAGGGACTAGCGGGGTGAAGCAGTTCTTC
>TRBD1|-|TRBV4-1|TRBJ2-3
CASSQEFGTGATDTQYF
TGCGCCAGCAGCCAAGAGTTTGGGACAGGGGCGACAGATACGCAGTATTTT
>TRBD1|-|TRBV25-1|TRBJ2-2
CASSEGQGITGELFF
TGTGCCAGCAGTGAGGGACAGGGGATCACCGGGGAGCTGTTTTTT
>TRBD2|-|TRBV11-2|TRBJ2-1
CASSSTSGYYNEQFF
TGTGCCAGCAGCTCAACTAGCGGCTACTACAATGAGCAGTTCTTC
>TRBD1|few|TRBV14|TRBJ1-2
CASSRTTGWNYGYTF
TGTGCCAGCAGCCGAACGACAGGGTGGAACTATGGCTACACCTTC
>TRBD2|-|TRBV5-4|TRBJ2-5
CAIGTSGRGYQETQYF
TGTGCCATCGGGACTAGCGGGAGGGGGTACCAAGAGACCCAGTACTTC
>TRBD2|-|TRBV7-2|TRBJ2-5
CASSSSGGASREETQYF
TGTGCCAGCAGCTCTAGCGGGGGGGCGTCGAGGGAAGAGACCCAGTACTTC
>TRBD2|few|TRBV7-7|TRBJ2-2
CASSFGIAGGPDTGELFF
TGTGCCAGCAGCTTCGGAATAGCGGGGGGACCCGACACCGGGGAGCTGTTTTTT
>-|-|TRBV3-1/TRBV3-2|TRBJ1-4
CASSQGDTRKLFF
TGTGCCAGCAGCCAGGGGGACACCCGAAAACTGTTTTTT
>-|-|TRBV28|TRBJ1-5
CATGGGKGRYSNQPQHF
TGTGCCACCGGGGGGGGAAAGGGACGATATAGCAATCAGCCCCAGCATTTT
>-|-|TRBV6-5|TRBJ1-2
CASWLRDTTF
TGTGCCTCGTGGCTCCGGGACACCACCTTC
>-|-|TRBV30|TRBJ2-6
CAWSYNIGSRGTGANVLTF
TGTGCCTGGAGTTACAATATCGGGAGTAGGGGCACTGGGGCCAACGTCCTGACTTTC
>TRBD1|few|TRBV30|TRBJ1-5
CAWSGGDRNQPQHF
TGTGCCTGGAGTGGGGGGGACAGAAATCAGCCCCAGCATTTT
>-|-|TRBV28|TRBJ1-2
CASSSLTGYGYTF
TGTGCCAGCAGTTCCCTGACTGGGTATGGCTACACCTTC
>-|-|TRBV6-5|TRBJ1-6
CASSYGPGTGSPLHF
TGTGCCAGCAGTTACGGCCCCGGCACAGGTTCACCCCTCCACTTT
>-|-|TRBV7-6|TRBJ2-5
CASSRDRGSQETQYF
TGTGCCAGCAGCAGAGACCGGGGGTCCCAAGAGACCCAGTACTTC
>TRBD2|few|TRBV18|TRBJ2-2
CASSKLAGASKELFF
TGTGCCAGCTCAAAACTAGCGGGAGCCTCGAAGGAGCTGTTTTTT
>-|-|TRBV18|TRBJ2-5
CASSPGKGHQETQYF
TGTGCCAGCTCACCCGGTAAGGGGCACCAAGAGACCCAGTACTTC
>-|-|TRBV6-5|TRBJ1-6
CASTFGSGVSPLHF
TGTGCCAGCACCTTCGGTAGTGGAGTGTCACCCCTCCACTTT
>-|-|TRBV5-5|TRBJ1-1
CASSFRGSNTEAFF
TGTGCCAGCAGCTTCAGAGGATCGAACACTGAAGCTTTCTTT
>-|-|TRBV2|TRBJ2-7
CASVTGLEQYF
TGTGCCAGCGTGACAGGCCTCGAGCAGTACTTC
>-|-|TRBV24-1|TRBJ2-2
CATSDSTRANTGELFF
TGTGCCACCAGTGATTCGACACGCGCGAACACCGGGGAGCTGTTTTTT
>TRBD1|-|TRBV9|TRBJ2-7
CASSAGQGNYEQYF
TGTGCCAGCAGCGCGGGACAGGGGAATTACGAGCAGTACTTC
>TRBD2|-|TRBV4-1|TRBJ2-1
CASSQSGGAREQFF
TGCGCCAGCAGCCAAAGCGGGGGGGCCCGGGAGCAGTTCTTC
>TRBD1|-|TRBV19|TRBJ1-4
CASSQQGAAEKLFF
TGTGCCAGTAGTCAACAGGGGGCGGCTGAAAAACTGTTTTTT
>TRBD1|-|TRBV9|TRBJ1-2
CASSPRGTGYGYTF
TGTGCCAGCAGCCCCCGAGGGACAGGGTATGGCTACACCTTC
>TRBD2|-|TRBV29-1|TRBJ2-1
CSVRLAGYSEQFF
TGCAGCGTTCGACTAGCGGGATATAGTGAGCAGTTCTTC
>-|-|TRBV5-6|TRBJ1-1
CASSADMNTEAFF
TGTGCCAGCAGCGCGGATATGAACACTGAAGCTTTCTTT
>-|-|TRBV11-1|TRBJ1-1
CASSTTEGRRTEAFF
TGTGCCAGCAGCACTACGGAGGGGCGGAGGACTGAAGCTTTCTTT
>TRBD2|-|TRBV18|TRBJ2-5
CASSAGGQETQYF
TGTGCCAGCTCCGCGGGGGGACAAGAGACCCAGTACTTC
>TRBD2|-|TRBV18|TRBJ2-5
CASSPGAGGPQETQYF
TGTGCCAGCTCACCAGGAGCGGGAGGCCCACAAGAGACCCAGTACTTC
>-|-|TRBV7-9|TRBJ1-4
CASSKTVLANEKLFF
TGTGCCAGCAGTAAAACAGTGCTCGCTAATGAAAAACTGTTTTTT
>-|-|TRBV5-1|TRBJ2-5
CASSPGASAWETQYF
TGCGCCAGCAGCCCTGGGGCCTCTGCGTGGGAGACCCAGTACTTC
>-|-|TRBV19|TRBJ1-3
CASSFLTAYSGNTIYF
TGTGCCAGTAGTTTCCTTACAGCTTACTCTGGAAACACCATATATTTT
>-|-|TRBV11-2|TRBJ2-5
CASSFAGGGETQYF
TGTGCCAGCAGCTTTGCAGGGGGAGGCGAGACCCAGTACTTC
>-|-|TRBV7-9|TRBJ2-5
CASSLEGAQYF
TGTGCCAGCAGCTTAGAGGGGGCCCAGTACTTC
>-|-|TRBV19|TRBJ1-2
CASSFRDILLANYGYTF
TGTGCCAGTAGTTTCCGGGACATACTATTAGCTAACTATGGCTACACCTTC
>-|few|TRBV4-1|TRBJ1-1
CASSQSPEGSTEAFF
TGCGCCAGCAGCCAATCCCCAGAGGGTTCGACTGAAGCTTTCTTT